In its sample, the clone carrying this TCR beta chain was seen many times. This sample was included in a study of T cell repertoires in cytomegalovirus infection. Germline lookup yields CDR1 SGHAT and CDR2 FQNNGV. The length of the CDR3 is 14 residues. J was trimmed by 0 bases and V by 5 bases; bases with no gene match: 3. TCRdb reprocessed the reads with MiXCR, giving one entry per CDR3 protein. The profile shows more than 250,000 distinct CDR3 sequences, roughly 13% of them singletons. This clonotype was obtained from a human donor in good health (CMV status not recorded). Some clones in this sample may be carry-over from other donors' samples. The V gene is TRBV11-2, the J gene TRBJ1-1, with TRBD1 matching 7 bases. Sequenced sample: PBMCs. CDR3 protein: CASSPDRLNTEAFF. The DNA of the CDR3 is TGTGCCAGCAGCCCGGACAGGTTGAACACTGAAGCTTTCTTT.